A selection of T cell receptor beta chains follows, all from one sample in a study of metastatic and nonmetastatic thyroid tumors. TCRdb re-called the PCR reads through MiXCR. The table records 7,000 to 9,500 clones, roughly 24% of them present only once. The sample was tumor tissue. The receptors originated from a female donor with papillary thyroid cancer or a benign thyroid nodule (not recorded which). Some clones in this sample may be carry-over from other donors' samples. Both conserved end residues are part of each CDR3. D genes are given only for firm matches. Some rows mark clone size as missing; the rest say once, few, many or name a class of expanded clone.

TRBD2 | few | TRBJ2-3 | TRBV28 | TGTGCCAGCAGTGGGAGGGAGGGGAGCACAGATACGCAGTATTTT | CASSGREGSTDTQYF
NA | many | TRBJ2-7 | TRBV5-4 | TGTGCCAGCAGCTTTGCACAGTACGAGCAGTACTTC | CASSFAQYEQYF
TRBD1 | NA | TRBJ2-7 | TRBV11-3 | TGTGCCAGCAGCTTAAGGACAGGGGGCGGTGAGCAGTACTTC | CASSLRTGGGEQYF
NA | NA | TRBJ1-1 | TRBV6-5 | TGTGCCAGCAGTTACTCGGGAGAGAACACTGAAGCTTTCTTT | CASSYSGENTEAFF
NA | medium-sized | TRBJ1-2 | TRBV6-1 | TGTGCCAGCAGTGGACGGCCATATGGCTACACCTTC | CASSGRPYGYTF
TRBD2 | NA | TRBJ2-3 | TRBV12-3/TRBV12-4 | TGTGCCAGCAGTTTACAGGGCGGGGGTCCAGATACGGATACGCAGTATTTT | CASSLQGGGPDTDTQYF
TRBD1 | medium-sized | TRBJ2-5 | TRBV7-3 | TGTGCCAGCAGCTTCACAGGGGGGCAAGAGACCCAGTACTTC | CASSFTGGQETQYF
NA | few | TRBJ1-6 | TRBV6-2/TRBV6-3 | TGTGCCAGCAGTTCGGCAGGGAGTTCTAGTAATTCACCCCTCCACTTT | CASSSAGSSSNSPLHF
NA | many | TRBJ2-1 | TRBV7-9 | TGTGCCAGCAGCTTAGCGGGAGGACTTAATGAGCAGTTCTTC | CASSLAGGLNEQFF
NA | NA | TRBJ2-7 | TRBV11-2 | TGTGCCAGCAGCTTAGGGTCTATCTACTACGAGCAGTACTTC | CASSLGSIYYEQYF
TRBD1 | few | TRBJ2-7 | TRBV12-3/TRBV12-4 | TGTGCCAGCAGTTTGGCGACAGGGGCCTACGAGCAGTACTTC | CASSLATGAYEQYF